The present TCR beta chain was sequenced within a study of blood T cells in healthy people across ages (dated by TCRdb to about 2015). Regarding the research as a whole: In model experiments, template switching captured about one uniquely barcoded TCR beta cDNA molecule for every two T cells. Age-related changes in TCR beta repertoire diversity were measured in the study by deep sequencing normalized with unique cDNA molecular identifiers. The donors were divided into four age groups: young (average approximately 15 years), middle-aged (about 39), aged (approximately 64) and long-lived (about 79). Donors of different ages were randomly distributed across sequencing lanes to avoid experimental bias. Two additional independent replicas of 1 million unique cDNA reads from the same blood draw were analyzed for two donors (one aged 18 to 29 and one aged 80 or older).

Preparation of the library involved 5' RACE. Sequencing instrument: Illumina HiSeq 2500. A second roughly 6 to 12 cycle PCR used a sample-barcoded 5' primer and a J-beta primer mix. A template-switch 5' adaptor carrying 12 random nucleotides introduced a unique molecular identifier onto each TCR beta cDNA molecule. At least 2.5 million CDR3-containing paired-end reads were obtained from each sample. All of the RNA was converted into first-strand cDNA using the Mint cDNA synthesis kit, with a TRBC-specific oligonucleotide serving as the primer. After uracil-DNA glycosylase treatment, a first 18-cycle PCR used universal primers M1SS and BC2_uni_R on all cDNA. On the study's bioinformatics: For normalization, 1 million high-quality reads, each with a distinct molecular identifier, were randomly selected from each sample. Reads sharing molecular identifiers were discarded rather than binned into consensus sequences. CDR3 identification, clonotype clustering and error correction used MiTCR with a Q25 quality threshold and the strictest error-elimination algorithm. A nonparametric unseen species model using Euler transformation provided a lower-bound estimate of total TCR beta diversity. TCRdb's own reprocessing of the public reads used fastp at Q25 and MiXCR and kept productive beta chains. Rows merge per CDR3 protein into single entries with the most common DNA and genes. The V and J calls reflect TCRdb's pipeline rather than the authors' work. The sample table contains hundreds of thousands of distinct CDR3 sequences; only one count was recorded for about 56% of them. The top ten hold approximately 24% of the sample.

CDR1 and CDR2, looked up from the germline V gene, are MNHNS and SASEGT. The CDR3 numbers 13 residues from cysteine through phenylalanine. The DNA shown is the 39-base CDR3, in frame from base 1. V loses 3 bases of germline sequence and J loses 7 bases, and the interval between the two ends is 9 bases. A remark on this clonotype: Which antigen it targets is not known. No much larger clone is present one base from it, and per-base qualities are unavailable.

The donors were roughly 40 Caucasian individuals from Russia, aged roughly 6 to 100 years, who were systemically healthy. Approximately 10 milliliters of peripheral blood were collected from each donor into EDTA-treated Vacutainer tubes. Ficoll-Paque density-gradient centrifugation was used to isolate PBMCs, with at least 7 million obtained per sample. Total RNA, at least 6 micrograms per sample, was extracted from PBMCs with Trizol reagent. For every donor, an aliquot of PBMCs went through flow cytometry to measure the percentages of naive CD45RAhigh/CD27high T cells. The full study reports these points: Bulk unsorted PBMC profiling prevented conclusive comparison of naive and antigen-experienced compartments. Observed TCR beta diversity correlated strongly with the percentage of naive T cells measured by flow cytometry. Estimates of total diversity from one million sequenced T cells were regarded as lower bounds and underestimates. The CMV infection status of donors was not known, potentially confounding age-related changes in expanded clonotypes. Observed TCR beta diversity per million T cells fell roughly linearly with age, and a significant reduction was already apparent by age approximately 41. Compared with the aged group, more naive CD4+ T cells, fewer expanded clones and increased TCR diversity were shown by the long-lived group, suggesting age selection.

The sequencing input was blood. The clonotype comes from a middle-aged man in good health. The sequence is built from TRBV6-1 and TRBJ2-2; TRBD2 is perhaps the D gene, given 5 matching bases. The bases are TGTGCCAGCAGTGACGGGGTGGGCGGGGAGCTGTTTTTT. Its protein is CASSDGVGGELFF.